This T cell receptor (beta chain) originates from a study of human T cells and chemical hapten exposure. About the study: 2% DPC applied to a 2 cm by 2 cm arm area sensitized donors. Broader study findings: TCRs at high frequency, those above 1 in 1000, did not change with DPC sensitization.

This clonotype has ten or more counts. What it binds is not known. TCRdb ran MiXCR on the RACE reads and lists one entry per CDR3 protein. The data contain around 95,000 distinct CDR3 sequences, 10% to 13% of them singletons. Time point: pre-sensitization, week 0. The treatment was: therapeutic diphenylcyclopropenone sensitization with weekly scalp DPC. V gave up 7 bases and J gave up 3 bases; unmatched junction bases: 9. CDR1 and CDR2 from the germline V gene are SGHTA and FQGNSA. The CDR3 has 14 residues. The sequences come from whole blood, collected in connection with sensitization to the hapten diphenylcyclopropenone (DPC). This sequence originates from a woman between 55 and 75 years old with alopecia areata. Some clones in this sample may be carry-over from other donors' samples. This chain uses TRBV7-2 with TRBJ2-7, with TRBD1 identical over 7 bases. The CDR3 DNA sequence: TGTGCCAGCACCGGACAGGCCTCTAACTACGAGCAGTACTTC. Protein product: CASTGQASNYEQYF.